This T cell receptor (beta chain) was identified in a study of blood T cell repertoires in COVID-19. The wider study: Sites in the United States, Italy and Spain provided acute and convalescent COVID-19 samples. T cells, B-cell-depleted T cells, or PBMCs provided the cDNA or gDNA that served as material.

The germline V gene has CDR1 ENHRY and CDR2 SYGVKD. Unmatched junction bases numbered 7, after V lost 6 bases and J lost 4 bases. The CDR3 length is 14 residues. Original handling: Quantification of nucleated cells was approximated via reference gene primer amplification. Libraries were prepared by immunoSEQ multiplex PCR; TCRdb keeps only in-frame clonotypes and omits some of them. The V and J calls and clone size were taken over from that table, and D and trimming were inferred from the DNA. The sample has 150,000 to 200,000 clones; around 90% are singletons. Sequenced material: peripheral blood. The chain has TRBV10-3 and TRBJ1-2, with 8 bases identical to TRBD1. The sequence came from a man aged 55 to 70 with active or convalescent COVID-19. CDR3 residues: CAIRPQGVGYGYTF. The CDR3 DNA sequence: TGTGCCATCAGACCACAGGGGGTAGGCTATGGCTACACCTTC.